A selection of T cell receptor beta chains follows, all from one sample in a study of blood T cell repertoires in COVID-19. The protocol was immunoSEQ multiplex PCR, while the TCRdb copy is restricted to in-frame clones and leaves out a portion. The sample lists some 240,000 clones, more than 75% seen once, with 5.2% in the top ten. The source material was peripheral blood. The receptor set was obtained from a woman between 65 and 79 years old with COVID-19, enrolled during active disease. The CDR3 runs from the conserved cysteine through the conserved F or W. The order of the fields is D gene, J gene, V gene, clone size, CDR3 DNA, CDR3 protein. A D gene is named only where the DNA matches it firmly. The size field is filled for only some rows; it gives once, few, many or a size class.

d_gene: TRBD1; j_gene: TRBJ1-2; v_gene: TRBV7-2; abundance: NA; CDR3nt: TGTGCCAGCACCCCCCCGAGGGGGCAAGGCTATGGCTACACCTTC; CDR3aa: CASTPPRGQGYGYTF
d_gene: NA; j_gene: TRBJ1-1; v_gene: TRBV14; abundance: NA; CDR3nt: TGTGCCAGCAGAGGTTCGATTGGGTATGAGGACACTGAAGCTTTCTTT; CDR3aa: CASRGSIGYEDTEAFF
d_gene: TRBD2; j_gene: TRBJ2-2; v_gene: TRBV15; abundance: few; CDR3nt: TGTGCCACCAGCAGAGGAGGGAGCGGGACCAACACCGGGGAGCTGTTTTTT; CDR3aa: CATSRGGSGTNTGELFF
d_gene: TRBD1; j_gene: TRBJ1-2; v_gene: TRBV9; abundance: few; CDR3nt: TGTGCCAGCAGCGTAGATCCAGGGGGCAACTATGGCTACACCTTC; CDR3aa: CASSVDPGGNYGYTF
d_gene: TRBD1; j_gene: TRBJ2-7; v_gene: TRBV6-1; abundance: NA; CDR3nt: TGTGCCAGCAGTGCCCGGACAGGGGGTGGGGGGTCCCTCTACGAGCAGTACTTC; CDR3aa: CASSARTGGGGSLYEQYF
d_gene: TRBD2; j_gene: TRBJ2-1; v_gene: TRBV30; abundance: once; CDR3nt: TGTGCCTGGAGTGTACGGGAGGGGAGCTCCTACAATGAGCAGTTCTTC; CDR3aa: CAWSVREGSSYNEQFF
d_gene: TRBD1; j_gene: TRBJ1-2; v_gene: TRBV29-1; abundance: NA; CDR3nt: TGCACGGACAGGGGGAGCAGCTATGGCTACACCTTC; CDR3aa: CTDRGSSYGYTF
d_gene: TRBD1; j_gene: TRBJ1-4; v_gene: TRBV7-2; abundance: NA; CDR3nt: TGTGCCAGCAGCTTAAGGGGCAGGGGGGTTGAAAAACTGTTTTTT; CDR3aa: CASSLRGRGVEKLFF
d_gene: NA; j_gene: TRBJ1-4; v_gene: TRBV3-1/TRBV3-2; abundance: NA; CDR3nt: TGTGCCAGCAGCCTCTACGAGGCATTTAATGAAAAACTGTTTTTT; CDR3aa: CASSLYEAFNEKLFF
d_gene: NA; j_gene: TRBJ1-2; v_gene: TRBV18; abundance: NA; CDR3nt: TGTGCCAGCTCAACAGGCCGGGAGAATGGCTACACCTTC; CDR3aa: CASSTGRENGYTF
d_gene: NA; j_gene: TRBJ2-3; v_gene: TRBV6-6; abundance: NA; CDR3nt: TGTGCCAGCAGTCCTGACCGCGGACACACAGATACGCAGTATTTT; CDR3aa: CASSPDRGHTDTQYF
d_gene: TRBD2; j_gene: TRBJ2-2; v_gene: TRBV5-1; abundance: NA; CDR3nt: TGCGCCAGCAGCGCGCTAGCGGGCGGGAACACCGGGGAGCTGTTTTTT; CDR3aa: CASSALAGGNTGELFF
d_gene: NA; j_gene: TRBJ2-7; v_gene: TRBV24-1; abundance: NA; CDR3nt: TGTGCCACCAGTGATGGCGCCGGGACAATCTACGAGCAGTACTTC; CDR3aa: CATSDGAGTIYEQYF
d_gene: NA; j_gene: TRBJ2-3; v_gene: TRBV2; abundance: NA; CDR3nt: TGTGCCAGCAGTGAAGGGGAGCTAGTGTACTATACGCAGTATTTT; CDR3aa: CASSEGELVYYTQYF
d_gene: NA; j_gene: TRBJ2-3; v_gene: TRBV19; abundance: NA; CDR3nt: TGTGCCAGTAGTATACGGGAAGATACGCAGTATTTT; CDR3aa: CASSIREDTQYF